This TCR beta chain was obtained from a study of shared clonotypes between healthy human individuals. Whole-study findings and limits: Sampling used blood alone; tissue repertoires probably differ. Lower generation probabilities were found for non-shared clonotypes than for those shared by all four donors. Of the naive CD4 clonotypes, approximately 5% were shared across several donors.

The investigators split CD4+ cells into a CD45RA+ naive subset and a CD45RA-negative memory subset. This table comes from immunoSEQ multiplex PCR, and its TCRdb copy is limited to in-frame clones, with some not included. The data contain over a million clones, 70% to 80% of them singletons. This clone was seen just once. Its antigen is as yet unknown. The sample taken for sequencing was memory CD4+ T cells from PBMCs. The subset: CD45RA-negative fraction. The sequence came from a young man in good health. Some clones in this sample may be carry-over from other donors' samples.

CDR3 coding DNA: TGTGCCAGCAGCCCGAGACTAGCGGGGAGCTCCTACAATGAGCAGTTCTTC. It is translated as CASSPRLAGSSYNEQFF. The chain is built from TRBV11-2 and TRBJ2-1; 11 nucleotides line up with TRBD2. The trim removed 5 bases at V and 0 bases at J, leaving 6 bases unmatched. CDR3 size: 17 residues. Germline CDR1 SGHAT, CDR2 FQNNGV.